The source of this T cell receptor (beta chain) is a study of CD8 T cells in ankylosing spondylitis. The V and J ends lost 0 bases and 5 bases respectively, with 8 bases between them. The CDR3 consists of 13 residues. Germline lookup yields CDR1 SGDLS and CDR2 YYNGEE. Ten or more counts support this clonotype. TCRdb itself ran the 5' RACE reads through MiXCR, one entry per CDR3 protein. The data show 25,000 to 30,000 distinct CDR3 sequences, around 5.2% seen once. This receptor was taken from a female donor with ankylosing spondylitis or in good health (not recorded which). The sample consisted of blood, either unsorted or a sorted T cell fraction (not recorded which). The chain recombines TRBV9 with TRBJ2-5; D is undetermined. CDR3 in DNA: TGTGCCAGCAGCGTAGAATTGAGGGAGACCCAGTACTTC. It is translated as CASSVELRETQYF. The complete variable domain, with remaining parts taken from reference TRBV9 and TRBJ2-5, reads DSGVTQTPKHLITATGQRVTLRCSPRSGDLSVYWYQQSLDQGLQFLIQYYNGEERAKGNILERFSAQQFPDLHSELNLSSLELGDSALYFCASSVELRETQYFGPGTRLLVL.